Sequencing of this TCR beta chain was carried out in a study of blood T cell repertoires in COVID-19. Study background: Sources were T cells, B-cell-depleted T cells, or PBMCs; the material itself was cDNA or gDNA.

Per the study methods: How many nucleated cells were present was estimated from reference gene primer amplification. Using immunoSEQ multiplex PCR, the repertoire was profiled, and TCRdb retains in-frame clones only, with some absent. That table furnishes V, J and clone size, whereas the DNA furnished D and trimming. The sample shows about 310,000 clones, approximately 85% of them seen only once. Germline trimming cut 4 bases from V and 0 bases from J; bases unmatched to any gene: 0. Germline assignment: CDR1 SEHNR and CDR2 FQNEAQ (reference sequence). The CDR3 covers 14 residues. Sequenced sample: PBMCs or T cells enriched from blood (not recorded which). The TCR originated in a man aged 25-40 years who had recovered from COVID-19. The chain has TRBV7-9 and TRBJ2-3, with 8 bases that match TRBD2. Written as DNA, the CDR3 is TGTGCCAGCAGCTCTAGCGGGAGCACAGATACGCAGTATTTT. Protein product: CASSSSGSTDTQYF.